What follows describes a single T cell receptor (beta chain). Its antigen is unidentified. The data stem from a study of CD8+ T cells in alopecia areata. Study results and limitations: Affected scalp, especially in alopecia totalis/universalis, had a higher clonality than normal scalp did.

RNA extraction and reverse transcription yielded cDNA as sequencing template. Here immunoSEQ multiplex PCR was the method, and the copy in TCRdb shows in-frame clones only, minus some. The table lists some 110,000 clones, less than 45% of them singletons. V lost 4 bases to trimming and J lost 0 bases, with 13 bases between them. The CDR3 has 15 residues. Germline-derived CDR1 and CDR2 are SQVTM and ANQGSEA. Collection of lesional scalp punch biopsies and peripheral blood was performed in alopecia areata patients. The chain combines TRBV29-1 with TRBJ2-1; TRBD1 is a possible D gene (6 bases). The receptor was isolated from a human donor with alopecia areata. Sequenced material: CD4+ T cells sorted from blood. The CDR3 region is CSVGPQGSSYNEQFF. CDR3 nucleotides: TGCAGCGTTGGACCACAGGGAAGCTCCTACAATGAGCAGTTCTTC.